This passage covers 12 T cell receptor beta chains from one sample sequenced in a study of PD-1 blockade in classical Hodgkin lymphoma. Measured with immunoSEQ multiplex PCR; TCRdb has only the in-frame clones, and not every one. The sample records 29,000 or so clones, around 70% being singletons. Each patient relapsed following autologous stem cell transplantation, and prior brentuximab vedotin exposure differed. The specimen comprised peripheral blood mononuclear cells (PBMCs), sampled before the second cycle of nivolumab. These receptors were obtained from a human donor with classical Hodgkin lymphoma.

This clone occurred once. This rearrangement joins TRBV14 to TRBJ2-7; TRBD2 is a possible D gene (7 bases). The germline CDR1 and CDR2 sequences are SGHDN and FVKESK. The V and J ends lost 6 bases and 0 bases respectively, with 18 bases between them. The CDR3 spans 16 residues. The CDR3 here is CASSQTAGASSYEQYF. The DNA of the CDR3 is TGTGCCAGCAGTCAGACGGCGGGGGCCAGCTCCTACGAGCAGTACTTC.

J is TRBJ2-7 and V is TRBV7-2, with 11 bases that match TRBD2. This CDR3 region has 15 residues. Germline values: CDR1 SGHTA, CDR2 FQGNSA. J was trimmed by 6 bases and V by 0 bases; bases with no gene match: 4. The CDR3 sequence is CASSLASGGAFEQYF. In DNA form, the CDR3 reads TGTGCCAGCAGCTTAGCTAGCGGGGGGGCGTTCGAGCAGTACTTC.

The chain's CDR3 is CASSSPTAQETQYF. The CDR3 DNA reads as TGTGCCAGCAGCTCGCCGACAGCCCAAGAGACCCAGTACTTC. The chain links TRBV9 to TRBJ2-5, with D maybe TRBD1 (5 bases). Germline CDR1 reads SGDLS; CDR2 reads YYNGEE. With 4 bases removed from V and 1 base from J, the gap between germline ends came to 11 bases. The CDR3 is 14 amino acids.

V gene TRBV5-6 combines with J gene TRBJ1-4, with 7 bases lining up with TRBD1. The CDR3 is 17 amino acids. The germline gives CDR1 SGHDT, CDR2 YYEEEE. The V segment lost 1 base and the J segment 0 bases; nucleotides outside the gene matches: 6. CDR3 protein: CASSLSGQITTNEKLFF. In DNA form, the CDR3 reads TGTGCCAGCAGCTTGTCGGGACAGATTACAACTAATGAAAAACTGTTTTTT.

The rearrangement joins TRBV6-5 to TRBJ1-4; D is perhaps TRBD1 (5 bases). CDR3 length equals 14 residues. The germline V gene has CDR1 MNHEY and CDR2 SVGAGI. V was cut by 5 bases and J by 4 bases, with 11 bases left in between. This CDR3 is CASSEEQVNEKLFF. CDR3 nucleotides: TGTGCCAGCAGTGAAGAACAGGTTAATGAAAAACTGTTTTTT.

J is TRBJ1-4 and V is TRBV28; the D is unclear. The CDR3 is made up of 14 amino acids. V was shortened by 3 bases and J by 3 bases, with 8 bases between the two germline ends. Germline V gives CDR1 MDHEN, CDR2 SYDVKM. The CDR3 nucleotides read TGTGCCAGCAGTTTGATTTACCCTAATGAAAAACTGTTTTTT. It codes for CASSLIYPNEKLFF. The entire variable domain, with the rest obtained from reference TRBV28 and TRBJ1-4, is as follows: DVKVTQSSRYLVKRTGEKVFLECVQDMDHENMFWYRQDPGLGLRLIYFSYDVKMKEKGDIPEGYSVSREKKERFSLILESASTNQTSMYLCASSLIYPNEKLFFGSGTQLSVL.

The chain uses TRBV15 and TRBJ2-3; D tentatively reads TRBD1 or TRBD2 (5 bases each). This CDR3 has 14 residues. Germline V gene sequence: CDR1 LNHNV, CDR2 YYDKDF (reference sequence). V dropped 7 bases and J dropped 2 bases, with 13 bases sitting between them. The CDR3 loop reads CATTPGRFTDTQYF. CDR3 DNA: TGTGCCACCACCCCAGGGAGATTCACAGATACGCAGTATTTT.

The count of this clone is one. The chain is built from TRBV7-9 and TRBJ1-2; D gene ambiguous. The ends were cut back, 5 bases at V and 4 bases at J, with 14 bases in the middle. From germline, CDR1 is SEHNR and CDR2 FQNEAQ (reference sequence). The CDR3 covers 14 residues. The CDR3 DNA is TGTGCCAGCAGCCTTGGTGGGCAGATCTATGGCTACACCTTC. Encoded protein: CASSLGGQIYGYTF.

Here the CDR3 DNA reads TGTGCCAGCAGCTTAGAGGAACAGAGTGGAAACACCATATATTTT. This encodes CASSLEEQSGNTIYF. This rearrangement joins TRBV7-9 to TRBJ1-3; no clear D gene. Trimming pared 1 base from V and 3 bases from J, leaving 10 bases between. CDR3 length equals 15 residues. The germline V gene encodes CDR1 SEHNR and CDR2 FQNEAQ (reference sequence).

This clone has just one count. The chain uses TRBV7-8 and TRBJ1-6; tentative D call: TRBD1 (6 bases). Trimming took 1 base from V and 10 from J, leaving 17 bases between them. This CDR3 is 16 amino acids long. Germline CDR1 and CDR2: SGHVS and FQNEAQ. CDR3 region: CASSLGAGTPQSPLHF. DNA for the CDR3: TGTGCCAGCAGCTTAGGGGCCGGGACACCACAATCACCCCTCCACTTT. The full variable domain, its missing parts supplied by reference TRBV7-8 and TRBJ1-6, is GAGVSQSPRYKVAKRGQDVALRCDPISGHVSLFWYQQALGQGPEFLTYFQNEAQLDKSGLPSDRFFAERPEGSVSTLKIQRTQQEDSAVYLCASSLGAGTPQSPLHFGNGTRLTVT.

CDR3 coding DNA: TGTGCCAGCAGTCCCGACAGGGGAGCAGCAGACGAGCAGTACTTC. Its translation: CASSPDRGAADEQYF. V gene TRBV2 combines with J gene TRBJ2-7, with TRBD1 identical over 8 bases. The junction had 11 bases not matched to a gene; V was cut back by 5 bases and J by 5 bases. Germline V gene sequence: CDR1 SNHLY, CDR2 FYNNEI. The CDR3 covers 15 residues.

J is TRBJ2-7 and V is TRBV27, with D perhaps TRBD1 or TRBD2 (5 bases each). The CDR3 has 13 residues. Per the germline V gene, CDR1 is MNHEY and CDR2 is SMNVEV (reference sequence). Trimming shortened V by 0 bases and J by 7 bases, and 10 bases separated the two germline ends. The CDR3: CASSLSGPGEQYF. The CDR3 nucleotides read TGTGCCAGCAGTTTATCGGGGCCGGGGGAGCAGTACTTC.